The clone carrying this TCR beta chain has only one observation. The data stem from a study of control samples from healthy donors and cancer patients. Using immunoSEQ multiplex PCR, the repertoire was profiled, and TCRdb retains in-frame clones only, with some absent. Counted here are around 52,000 clones, approximately 90% occurring once; the ten biggest clones make up around 0.9%. V was clipped by 5 bases and J by 10 bases; unmatched bases: 11. The length of the CDR3 is 15 residues. Germline CDR1 SGHTA, CDR2 FQGNSA. This chain connects TRBV7-2 to TRBJ1-6; 7 bases align to TRBD1. This sequence originates from a man aged 25 to 40 with colorectal cancer. Material for sequencing was PBMCs. The CDR3 DNA follows: TGTGCCAGCAGCCCCGACAGGGCGCGCTACTCACCCCTCCACTTT. This translates into CASSPDRARYSPLHF.